Given below is one TCR beta chain in context. Its antigen is not identified. The data derive from a study of cytomegalovirus exposure and HLA in healthy donors. Study observations and caveats: At a 0.05 false discovery rate, a later analysis found approximately 15,000 TCR beta sequences to be associated with HLA alleles. In an earlier analysis, about 87% or about 30%: the productive usage of most TCR beta V segments.

The CDR3 runs 13 residues. V lost 6 bases, J lost 6 bases, and 14 bases lay in between. CDR1 and CDR2 from the germline V gene are SGHNT and YENEEA. Donors counted as nominally healthy when sampled, yet unrecorded immune exposures were likely. Primers for the PCR totalled 60 Vbeta and 13 Jbeta. The authors' processing: The authors later counted about 80 million unique TCR beta chains, 8.5 million to 13 million of them shared. Some clones are missing from TCRdb's copy, which holds only in-frame ones; the method was immunoSEQ multiplex PCR. That table supplies the V and J calls and clone size; D and trimming were determined from the DNA. The sample includes about 110,000 clones, 71% of them seen just once.

Sequencing input: PBMCs. The receptor was derived from a female donor in good health and CMV-seronegative. The J gene is TRBJ1-1, the V gene TRBV11-3, with TRBD1 as a possible D gene (6 bases). The DNA of the CDR3 is TGTGCCAGCAGGGAAGGGGGGGTCCCTGAAGCTTTCTTT. It is translated as CASREGGVPEAFF. Using reference TRBV11-3 and TRBJ1-1 for the parts outside the CDR3, the full variable domain is EAGVVQSPRYKIIEKKQPVAFWCNPISGHNTLYWYLQNLGQGPELLIRYENEEAVDDSQLPKDRFSAERLKGVDSTLKIQPAELGDSAVYLCASREGGVPEAFFGQGTRLTVV.